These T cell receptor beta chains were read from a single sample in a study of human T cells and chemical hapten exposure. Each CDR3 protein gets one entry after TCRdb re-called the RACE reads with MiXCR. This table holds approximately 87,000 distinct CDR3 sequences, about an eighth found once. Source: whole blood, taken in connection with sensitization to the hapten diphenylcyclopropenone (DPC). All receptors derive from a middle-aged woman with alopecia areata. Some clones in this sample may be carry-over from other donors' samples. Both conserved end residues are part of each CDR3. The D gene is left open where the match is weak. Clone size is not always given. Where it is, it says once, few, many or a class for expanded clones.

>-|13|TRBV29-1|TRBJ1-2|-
CSADLQGDDGYTF
TGCAGCGCTGACCTACAGGGAGATGATGGCTACACCTTC
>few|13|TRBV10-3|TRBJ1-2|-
CAANRAKGNGYTF
TGTGCCGCGAACAGGGCGAAGGGGAATGGCTACACCTTC
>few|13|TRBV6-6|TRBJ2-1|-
CASSEGGYNEQFF
TGTGCCAGCAGTGAGGGGGGCTACAATGAGCAGTTCTTC
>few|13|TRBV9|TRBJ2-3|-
CASSVDLSDTQYF
TGTGCCAGCAGCGTCGACTTGTCAGATACGCAGTATTTT
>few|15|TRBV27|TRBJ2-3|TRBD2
CASSLTSTRVDTQYF
TGTGCCAGCAGCTTGACTAGCACAAGGGTAGATACGCAGTATTTT
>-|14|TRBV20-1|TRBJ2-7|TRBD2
CSARLSGRKNEQYF
TGCAGTGCTAGATTGAGCGGGAGAAAAAACGAGCAGTACTTC
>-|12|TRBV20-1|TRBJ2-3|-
CSARVRADTQYF
TGCAGTGCTAGAGTCAGGGCGGATACGCAGTATTTT
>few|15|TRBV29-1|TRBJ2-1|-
CSVEGQGGQWNEQFF
TGCAGCGTTGAGGGGCAGGGAGGTCAGTGGAATGAGCAGTTCTTC
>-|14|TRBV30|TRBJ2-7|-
CAWRRQPSSYEQYF
TGTGCCTGGAGGAGGCAGCCCAGCTCCTACGAGCAGTACTTC
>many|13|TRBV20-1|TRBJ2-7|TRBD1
CSARRGQALEQYF
TGCAGTGCTAGACGAGGACAGGCCCTCGAGCAGTACTTC
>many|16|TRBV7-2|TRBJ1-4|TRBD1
CASSLVAGQGNEKLFF
TGTGCCAGCAGCTTAGTGGCCGGACAGGGAAATGAAAAACTGTTTTTT
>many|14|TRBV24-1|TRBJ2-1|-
CATSDGTGHNEQFF
TGTGCCACCAGTGATGGGACGGGACATAATGAGCAGTTCTTC
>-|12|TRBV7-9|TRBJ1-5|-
CASSPLNQPQHF
TGTGCCAGCAGCCCACTCAATCAGCCCCAGCATTTT
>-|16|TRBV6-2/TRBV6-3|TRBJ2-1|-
CASSLYGGSSYNEQFF
TGTGCCAGCAGCCTCTACGGGGGCAGCTCCTACAATGAGCAGTTCTTC
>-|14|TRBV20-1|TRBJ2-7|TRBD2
CSARGLAETYEQYF
TGCAGTGCTAGAGGCCTAGCGGAAACCTACGAGCAGTACTTC
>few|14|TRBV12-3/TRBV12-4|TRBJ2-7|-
CASTTWSGGYEQYF
TGTGCCAGCACCACCTGGTCAGGGGGGTACGAGCAGTACTTC
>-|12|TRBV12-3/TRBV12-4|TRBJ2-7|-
CASSSRGRLQYF
TGTGCCAGCAGTTCCCGGGGACGTTTGCAGTACTTC
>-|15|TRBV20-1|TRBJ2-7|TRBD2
CSAREYGSGIYEQYF
TGCAGTGCTAGAGAGTACGGTAGCGGGATATACGAGCAGTACTTC
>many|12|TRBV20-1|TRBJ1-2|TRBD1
CSAKGQGYGYTF
TGCAGTGCCAAGGGACAGGGCTATGGCTACACCTTC
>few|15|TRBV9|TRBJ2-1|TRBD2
CASSVGLADYNEQFF
TGTGCCAGCAGCGTAGGACTAGCGGACTACAATGAGCAGTTCTTC
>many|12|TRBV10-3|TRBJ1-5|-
CATGEGDQPQHF
TGTGCCACCGGAGAGGGCGATCAGCCCCAGCATTTT
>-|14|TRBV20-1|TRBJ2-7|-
CSASSSGIVNEQYF
TGCAGTGCTAGCTCGTCGGGGATCGTCAACGAGCAGTACTTC
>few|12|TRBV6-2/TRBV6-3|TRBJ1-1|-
CASSYSRAEAFF
TGTGCCAGCAGTTACTCCCGGGCCGAAGCTTTCTTT
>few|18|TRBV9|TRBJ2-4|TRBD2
CASSPVLAGATAKNIQYF
TGTGCCAGCAGCCCCGTTCTAGCGGGGGCCACAGCCAAAAACATTCAGTACTTC
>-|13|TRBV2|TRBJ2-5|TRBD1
CASSRGFQETQYF
TGTGCCAGTTCCAGGGGGTTCCAAGAGACCCAGTACTTC
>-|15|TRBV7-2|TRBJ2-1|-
CASSFGASSYNEQFF
TGTGCCAGCAGCTTCGGAGCTAGCTCCTACAATGAGCAGTTCTTC
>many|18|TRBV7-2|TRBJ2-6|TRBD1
CASSRGTGEVGGANVLTF
TGTGCCAGCAGCCGGGGGACAGGGGAAGTTGGTGGGGCCAACGTCCTGACTTTC
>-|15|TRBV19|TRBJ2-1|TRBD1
CASSIDQGVYNEQFF
TGTGCCAGTAGTATAGATCAGGGGGTCTACAATGAGCAGTTCTTC
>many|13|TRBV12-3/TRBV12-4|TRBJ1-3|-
CASSLGAGNTIYF
TGTGCCAGCAGTTTAGGGGCGGGAAACACCATATATTTT
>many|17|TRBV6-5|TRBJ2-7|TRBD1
CASSYSIGPGGVYEQYF
TGTGCCAGCAGTTACTCAATCGGCCCAGGGGGTGTTTACGAGCAGTACTTC
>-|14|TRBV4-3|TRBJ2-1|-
CASSQDLTPREQFF
TGCGCCAGCAGCCAAGATCTCACACCCCGGGAGCAGTTCTTC
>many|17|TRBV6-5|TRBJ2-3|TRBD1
CASRRGSGTGVSDTQYF
TGTGCCAGCAGGAGGGGCAGCGGGACAGGGGTTTCAGATACGCAGTATTTT
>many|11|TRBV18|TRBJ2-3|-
CASSPRDTQYF
TGTGCCAGCTCTCCCCGCGATACGCAGTATTTT
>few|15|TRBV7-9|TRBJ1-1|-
CASSPTTGGGTEAFF
TGTGCCAGCAGCCCCACGACCGGGGGTGGGACTGAAGCTTTCTTT
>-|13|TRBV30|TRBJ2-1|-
CAWTLGPHNEQFF
TGTGCCTGGACCCTAGGTCCCCACAATGAGCAGTTCTTC
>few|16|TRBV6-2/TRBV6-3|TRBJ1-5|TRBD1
CASSRDRGQGNQPQHF
TGTGCCAGCAGCCGGGACAGGGGGCAAGGCAATCAGCCCCAGCATTTT
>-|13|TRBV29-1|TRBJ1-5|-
CSVQQSSNQPQHF
TGCAGCGTTCAACAGTCTTCCAATCAGCCCCAGCATTTT
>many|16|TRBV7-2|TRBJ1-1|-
CATSPGGRALNTEAFF
TGTGCTACCAGCCCCGGGGGGAGGGCCCTGAACACTGAAGCTTTCTTT
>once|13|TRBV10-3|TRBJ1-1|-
CAISPTGNTEAFF
TGTGCCATCAGTCCGACAGGAAACACTGAAGCTTTCTTT
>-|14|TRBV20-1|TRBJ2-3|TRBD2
CSARPLAGAPQQYF
TGCAGTGCTAGGCCCCTAGCGGGAGCCCCGCAGCAGTATTTT
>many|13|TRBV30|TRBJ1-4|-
CAWSRITNEKLFF
TGTGCCTGGAGTAGGATCACTAATGAAAAACTGTTTTTT
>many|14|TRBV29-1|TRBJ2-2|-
CSVAQLGNTGELFF
TGCAGCGTTGCCCAATTGGGAAACACCGGGGAGCTGTTTTTT
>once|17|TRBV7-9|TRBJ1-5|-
CASSLGVGTSSNQPQHF
TGTGCCAGCAGCTTAGGCGTTGGGACGTCTAGCAATCAGCCCCAGCATTTT
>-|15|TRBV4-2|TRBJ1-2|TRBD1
CASSQAGQGDYGYTF
TGTGCCAGCAGCCAAGCAGGGCAGGGGGACTATGGCTACACCTTC